This TCR beta chain came from a study of T-cell memory formation after mild COVID-19. Notes on the study in general: Contracting clones from day 15 to 85 had balanced CD4/CD8; later expanders favoured CD4+.

With regard to this clonotype: What it binds is unknown.

This CDR3 spans 17 amino acids. Looked up from germline, CDR1 is SEHNR and CDR2 is FQNEAQ (reference sequence). V lost 4 bases, J lost 0 bases, and 3 bases stayed unmatched. TCRdb independently ran MiXCR on the 5' RACE reads; one entry per CDR3 protein. The sample consists of about 340,000 distinct CDR3 sequences, 13% to 15% of them appearing once. This TCR was recovered from a man younger than 35 who had mild COVID-19 (a few samples of this study predate the infection). Cell type and time point are not known. Material for sequencing was PBMCs or a T cell subset sorted from them (not recorded which). This sequence joins TRBV7-9 and TRBJ2-3; 14 bases fit TRBD2. CDR3 bases: TGTGCCAGCAGCTGGACTAGCGGGGGGTCTAGCACAGATACGCAGTATTTT. It encodes CASSWTSGGSSTDTQYF.